This T cell receptor beta chain was recorded in a study of blood T cells in healthy people across ages. A sample-barcoded 5' primer and a J-beta primer mix were used in a second PCR of roughly 7 to 11 cycles. TCRdb ran MiXCR on the 5' RACE reads and lists one entry per CDR3 protein. The sample contains approximately 880,000 distinct CDR3 sequences, about 44% of which appear only once. Findings of the study overall: Not knowing donor CMV status may have confounded expanded clonotype changes.

V lost 0 bases, J lost 8 bases, and 4 bases stayed unmatched. The germline CDR1 and CDR2 sequences are SGHTA and FQGNSA. CDR3 length: 16 amino acids. Notes on this clonotype: Its target is not known.

Aged about 6 to 95, donors were systemically healthy Caucasians from Russia. Sequenced input: blood. This sequence was found in a man aged 25-45 years in good health. This chain links TRBV7-2 with TRBJ2-1, with 13 nucleotides matching TRBD2. The CDR3 DNA is TGTGCCAGCAGCTTAGCCGGGACTAGCGGGGTAGATGAGCAGTTCTTC. Residues: CASSLAGTSGVDEQFF.